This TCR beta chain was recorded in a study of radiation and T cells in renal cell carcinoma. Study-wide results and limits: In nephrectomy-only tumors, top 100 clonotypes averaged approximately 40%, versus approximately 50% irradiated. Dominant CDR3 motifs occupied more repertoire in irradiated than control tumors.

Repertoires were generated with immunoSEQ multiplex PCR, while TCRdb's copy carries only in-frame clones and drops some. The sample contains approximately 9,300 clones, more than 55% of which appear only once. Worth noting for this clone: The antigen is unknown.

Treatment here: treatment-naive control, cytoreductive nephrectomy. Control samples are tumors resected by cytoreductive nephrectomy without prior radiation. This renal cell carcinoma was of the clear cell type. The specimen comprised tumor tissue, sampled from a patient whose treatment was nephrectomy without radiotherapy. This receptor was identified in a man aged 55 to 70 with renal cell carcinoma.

CDR3 nucleotide sequence: TGTGCTAGTGGTATGGACAGGGGAAAAACCGGGGAGCTGTTTTTT. Translating it yields CASGMDRGKTGELFF. The chain recombines TRBV12-5 with TRBJ2-2, with 9 bases that match TRBD1. CDR3 size: 15 residues. V trimming: 5 bases; J trimming: 5 bases; junction bases outside the gene matches: 6. From germline, CDR1 is LGHNT and CDR2 FRNRAP.